This TCR beta chain comes out of a study of identical twins. This CDR3 has 14 residues. Trimming took off 4 bases at V and 3 bases at J, with 10 bases between the two ends. Per germline, CDR1 DFQATT and CDR2 SNEGSKA (reference sequence). TCRdb reanalysed the 5' RACE reads using MiXCR and keeps one entry per CDR3 protein. Here the sample spans roughly 1.6 million distinct CDR3 sequences, about 30% being singletons. This chain uses TRBV20-1 with TRBJ1-6; D remains unclear. The sequence came from a newborn girl in good health. The specimen sequenced was cord blood. CDR3 residues: CSATPGLYNSPLHF. For the CDR3, the DNA is TGCAGTGCTACCCCCGGGCTCTATAATTCACCCCTCCACTTT.